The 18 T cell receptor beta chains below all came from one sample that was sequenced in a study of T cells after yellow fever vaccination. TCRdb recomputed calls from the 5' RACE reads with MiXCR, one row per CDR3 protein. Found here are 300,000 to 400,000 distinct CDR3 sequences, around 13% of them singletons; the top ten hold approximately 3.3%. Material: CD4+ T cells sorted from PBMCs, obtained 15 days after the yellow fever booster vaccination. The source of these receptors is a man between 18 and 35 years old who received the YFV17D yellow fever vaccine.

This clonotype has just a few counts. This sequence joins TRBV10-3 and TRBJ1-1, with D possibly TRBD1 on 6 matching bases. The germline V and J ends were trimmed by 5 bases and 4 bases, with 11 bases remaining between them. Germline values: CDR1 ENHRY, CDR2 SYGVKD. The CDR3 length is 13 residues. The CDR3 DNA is TGTGCCATCAGTTTCAGGGGAGGCACTGAAGCTTTCTTT. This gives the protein CAISFRGGTEAFF.

Written as DNA, the CDR3 is TGTGCCAGCAGCTTAATGTGGGCCTCGGGCACTGAAGCTTTCTTT. Translated: CASSLMWASGTEAFF. The chain is built from TRBV7-2 and TRBJ1-1; D gene unclear. Trimming stripped 2 bases from V and 4 bases from J, with 14 bases between. This CDR3 is 15 amino acids long. Germline loops: CDR1 SGHTA, CDR2 FQGNSA.

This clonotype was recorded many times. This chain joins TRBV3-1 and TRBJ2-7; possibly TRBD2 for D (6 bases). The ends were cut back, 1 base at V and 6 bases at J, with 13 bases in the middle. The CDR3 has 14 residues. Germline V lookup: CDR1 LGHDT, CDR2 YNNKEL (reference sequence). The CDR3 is CASSQGMRAGEQYV. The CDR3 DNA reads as TGTGCCAGCAGCCAAGGGATGCGAGCGGGCGAGCAGTACGTC.

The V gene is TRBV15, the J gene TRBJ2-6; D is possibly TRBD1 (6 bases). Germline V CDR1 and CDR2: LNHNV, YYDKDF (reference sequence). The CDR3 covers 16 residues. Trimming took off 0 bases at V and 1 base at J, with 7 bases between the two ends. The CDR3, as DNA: TGTGCCACCAGCAGAGATAGGGGGTCTGGGGCCAACGTCCTGACTTTC. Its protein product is CATSRDRGSGANVLTF.

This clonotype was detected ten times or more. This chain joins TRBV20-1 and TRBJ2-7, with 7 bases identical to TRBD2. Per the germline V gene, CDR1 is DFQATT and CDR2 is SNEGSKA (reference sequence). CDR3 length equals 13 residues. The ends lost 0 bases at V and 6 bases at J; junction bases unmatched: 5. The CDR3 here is CSARDGGKSEQYV. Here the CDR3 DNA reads TGCAGTGCTAGAGACGGGGGGAAATCCGAGCAGTACGTC.

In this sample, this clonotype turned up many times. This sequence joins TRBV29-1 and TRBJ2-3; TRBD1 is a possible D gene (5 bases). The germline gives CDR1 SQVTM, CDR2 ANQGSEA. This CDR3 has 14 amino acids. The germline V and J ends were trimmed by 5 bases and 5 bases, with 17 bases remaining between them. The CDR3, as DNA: TGCAGCGTTCAGGACCCCAGGGTCCAAGATACGCAGTATTTT. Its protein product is CSVQDPRVQDTQYF.

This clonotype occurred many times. The CDR3 region has the DNA TGTGCCAGTAGTACAATCCTCAGGGGAGGCACCGGGGAGCTGTTTTTT. As protein: CASSTILRGGTGELFF. The genes are TRBV19 and TRBJ2-2; the D gene could be TRBD1 or TRBD2 (6 bases each). V was clipped by 4 bases and J by 4 bases, with 16 bases between them. The germline V gene has CDR1 LNHDA and CDR2 SQIVND (reference sequence). This CDR3 contains 16 residues.

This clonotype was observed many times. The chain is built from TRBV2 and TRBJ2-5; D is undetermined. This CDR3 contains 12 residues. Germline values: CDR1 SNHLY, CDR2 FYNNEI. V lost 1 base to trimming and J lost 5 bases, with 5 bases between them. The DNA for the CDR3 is TGTGCCAGCAGTGAAGAGGTCGAGACCCAGTACTTC. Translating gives CASSEEVETQYF.

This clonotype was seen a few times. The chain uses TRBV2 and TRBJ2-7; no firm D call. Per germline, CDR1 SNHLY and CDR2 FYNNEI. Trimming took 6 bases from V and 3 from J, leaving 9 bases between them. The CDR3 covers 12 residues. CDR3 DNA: TGTGCCAGCAGCGCCACCGGCTACGAGCAGTACTTC. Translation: CASSATGYEQYF.

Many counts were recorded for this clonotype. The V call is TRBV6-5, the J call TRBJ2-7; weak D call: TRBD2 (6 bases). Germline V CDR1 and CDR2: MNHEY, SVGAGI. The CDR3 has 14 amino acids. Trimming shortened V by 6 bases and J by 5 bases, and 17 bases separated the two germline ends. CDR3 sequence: CASRPSLASHEQYF. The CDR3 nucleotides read TGTGCCAGCAGACCCTCCCTAGCGAGCCACGAGCAGTACTTC.

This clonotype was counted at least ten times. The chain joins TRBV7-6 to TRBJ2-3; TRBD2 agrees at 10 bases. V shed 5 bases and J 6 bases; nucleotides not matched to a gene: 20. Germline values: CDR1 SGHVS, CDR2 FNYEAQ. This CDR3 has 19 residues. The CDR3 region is CASSPRFSGGAKRGDTQYF. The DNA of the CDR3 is TGTGCCAGCAGCCCCCGGTTCAGCGGGGGGGCCAAGCGAGGCGATACGCAGTATTTT. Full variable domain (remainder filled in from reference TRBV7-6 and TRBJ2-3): GAGVSQSPRYKVTKRGQDVALRCDPISGHVSLYWYRQALGQGPEFLTYFNYEAQQDKSGLPNDRFSAERPEGSISTLTIQRTEQRDSAMYRCASSPRFSGGAKRGDTQYFGPGTRLTVL.

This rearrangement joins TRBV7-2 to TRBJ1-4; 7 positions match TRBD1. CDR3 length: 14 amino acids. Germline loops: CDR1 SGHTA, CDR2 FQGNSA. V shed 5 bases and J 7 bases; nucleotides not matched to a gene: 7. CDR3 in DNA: TGTGCCAGCAGCATCAACAGGGGTGGTGAAAAACTGTTTTTT. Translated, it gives CASSINRGGEKLFF.

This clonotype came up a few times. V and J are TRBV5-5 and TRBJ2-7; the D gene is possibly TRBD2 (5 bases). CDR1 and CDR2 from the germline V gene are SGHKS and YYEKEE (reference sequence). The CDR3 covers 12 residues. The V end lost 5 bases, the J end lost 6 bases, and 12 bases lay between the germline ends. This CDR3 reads CASRKEVGEQYV. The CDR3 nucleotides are TGTGCCAGCAGAAAGGAGGTGGGCGAGCAGTACGTC.

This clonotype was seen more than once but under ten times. The CDR3 DNA reads TGTGCCAGCAGCTTGGGCCTCGAGGAAAACACCATATATTTT. Translation gives CASSLGLEENTIYF. The chain couples TRBV7-9 to TRBJ1-3, with no clear D. CDR3 length equals 14 residues. Germline V gene lookup returns CDR1 SEHNR and CDR2 FQNEAQ (reference sequence). The germline V and J ends were trimmed by 3 bases and 6 bases, with 12 bases remaining between them.

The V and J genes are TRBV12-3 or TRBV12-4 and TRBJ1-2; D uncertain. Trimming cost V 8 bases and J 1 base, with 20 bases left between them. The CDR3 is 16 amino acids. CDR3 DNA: TGTGCCAGCGAGTTTCGGAAGGGAGGATATAACTATGGCTACACCTTC. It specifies CASEFRKGGYNYGYTF.

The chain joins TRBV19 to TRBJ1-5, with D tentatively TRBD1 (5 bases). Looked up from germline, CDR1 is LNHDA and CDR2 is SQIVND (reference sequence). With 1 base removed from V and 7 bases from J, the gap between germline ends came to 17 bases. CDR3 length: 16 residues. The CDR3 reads CASSIAGGGVGQPQHF. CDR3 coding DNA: TGTGCCAGTAGTATAGCCGGTGGAGGGGTTGGGCAGCCCCAGCATTTT.

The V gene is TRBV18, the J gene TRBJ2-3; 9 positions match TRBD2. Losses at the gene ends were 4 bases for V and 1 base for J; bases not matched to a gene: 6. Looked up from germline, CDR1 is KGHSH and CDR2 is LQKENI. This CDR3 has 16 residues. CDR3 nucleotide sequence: TGTGCCAGCTCACTTGACATAGCGGGGGGCACAGATACGCAGTATTTT. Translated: CASSLDIAGGTDTQYF.

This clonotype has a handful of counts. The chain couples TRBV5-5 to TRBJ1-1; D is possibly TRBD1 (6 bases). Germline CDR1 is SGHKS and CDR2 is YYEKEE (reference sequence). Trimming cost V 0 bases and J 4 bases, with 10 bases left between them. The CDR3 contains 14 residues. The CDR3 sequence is CASSLGGHGTEAFF. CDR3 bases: TGTGCCAGCAGCTTGGGGGGGCATGGCACTGAAGCTTTCTTT.